Sequencing of this T cell receptor beta chain was carried out in a study of CD8 T cells in ankylosing spondylitis. Whole-study findings and limits: CD8+ by phenotype, disease-linked clones were relatively rare in peripheral blood. Disease-linked clones were reportedly significantly enriched in matched ankylosing spondylitis synovial fluid.

MiXCR was run by TCRdb on the 5' RACE reads, yielding one entry per CDR3 protein. The sample yields a few hundred thousand distinct CDR3 sequences, around 11% seen once. Per the germline V gene, CDR1 is SGHDT and CDR2 is YYEEEE. Trimming left V 2 bases short and J 6 bases short, with 3 bases between. The CDR3 loop spans 10 amino acids. On this clonotype: Its antigen is unidentified.

This clonotype was obtained from a male donor with ankylosing spondylitis or in good health (not recorded which). Sequencing was performed on blood, either unsorted or a sorted T cell fraction (not recorded which). The V and J genes are TRBV5-6 and TRBJ2-7, with no clear D. As DNA, the CDR3 is TGTGCCAGCAGCTTTTGCGAGCAGTACTTC. Residues: CASSFCEQYF.